This section outlines one T cell receptor (beta chain) sequence together with its context. This entry is derived from a study of OX40 agonist ivuxolimab in advanced cancers. Study-wide background: Patients were dosed with the agonistic anti-OX40 (CD134) antibody ivuxolimab. The study enrolled dose-escalation patients with hepatocellular carcinoma, melanoma, renal cell or head and neck cancer.

The protocol was immunoSEQ multiplex PCR, while the TCRdb copy is restricted to in-frame clones and leaves out a portion. The data show roughly 15,000 clones, less than 90% seen once. The ends were cut back, 6 bases at V and 4 bases at J, with 24 bases in the middle. The germline V gene encodes CDR1 GTSNPN and CDR2 SVGIG (reference sequence). There are 16 residues in the CDR3. This sequence joins TRBV30 and TRBJ2-5, with D hard to call. The receptor's source is an adult with an advanced solid tumor such as melanoma, head and neck, liver or kidney cancer. Specimen: CD4+ or CD8+ T cells sorted from blood, collected in a trial of the OX40 agonist ivuxolimab. CDR3 loop: CACLSVFKEIGETQYF. CDR3 DNA sequence: TGTGCCTGCCTCTCGGTGTTTAAGGAGATCGGAGAGACCCAGTACTTC.